A selection of T cell receptor beta chains follows, all from one sample in a study of blood T cell repertoires in COVID-19. Profiled with immunoSEQ multiplex PCR; TCRdb holds only in-frame clones, not every one. The data show approximately 290,000 clones, around 81% seen once. The specimen sequenced was peripheral blood. The receptors were sampled from a person between 65 and 79 years old with COVID-19, enrolled during active disease. Each CDR3 is given with its conserved first and last residue.

v_call	j_call	cdr3_aa
TRBV28	TRBJ2-1	CASTPSLAEAYNEQFF
TRBV5-1	TRBJ2-1	CASSFLITKGADPEQFF
TRBV25-1	TRBJ1-4	CASSEWAGDSEKLFF
TRBV7-2	TRBJ2-1	CASSLGRRANEQFF
TRBV5-1	TRBJ1-5	CASSISGMSNQPQHF
TRBV29-1	TRBJ2-3	CSVPTDTQYF
TRBV7-8	TRBJ1-1	CASSLPDRGNTEAFF
TRBV6-5	TRBJ1-4	CASRGQGVGEKLFF
TRBV27	TRBJ1-3	CASSPTSSGNTIYF
TRBV5-1	TRBJ1-2	CASSTGQGDGYTF
TRBV10-1	TRBJ2-7	CASSESGEKDRSSYEQYF
TRBV11-2	TRBJ2-7	CASSGWLGGSLYEQYF
TRBV28	TRBJ2-3	CASSLYLAEGRDTQYF
TRBV3-1/TRBV3-2	TRBJ1-3	CASSQEGDSLYSGNTIYF
TRBV2	TRBJ2-3	CASSEDRGSDTQYF
TRBV7-2	TRBJ1-1	CASSLLRGDTEAFF
TRBV21-1	TRBJ1-5	CASSARSDSSNQPQHF
TRBV2	TRBJ2-3	CASSQNAGADTQYF
TRBV11-3	TRBJ2-1	CASSLGTSSSSYNEQFF
TRBV7-2	TRBJ2-3	CASSLSLQRGTDTQYF
TRBV7-2	TRBJ2-1	CASSPGTGDFYNEQFF
TRBV5-8	TRBJ1-5	CASSLGQNYQPQHF
TRBV24-1	TRBJ2-1	CATSDRAPQAGVRNEQFF
TRBV12-3/TRBV12-4	TRBJ1-5	CASSFGSNQPQHF
TRBV14	TRBJ1-1	CASSKPPFWAGMNTEAFF
TRBV7-2	TRBJ2-3	CASSLTSPNTQYF
TRBV7-3	TRBJ2-3	CASSPAPLAGTDTQYF
TRBV14	TRBJ2-1	CASSQAGGTQFF
TRBV29-1	TRBJ2-7	CSVVDSLPTGQYF
TRBV7-8	TRBJ1-2	CASSLVGRPYGYTF
TRBV7-9	TRBJ1-2	CASTSLPGRGVYGYTF
TRBV6-2/TRBV6-3	TRBJ1-5	CASSYHSAPPGNQPQHF
TRBV4-2	TRBJ2-5	CASSQGPGETQYF
TRBV11-3	TRBJ2-1	CASSLPVSGRPYNEQFF
TRBV7-2	TRBJ2-3	CASSPITSGRPTDTQYF
TRBV7-6	TRBJ2-5	CASSLEGVRSETQYF
TRBV2	TRBJ1-4	CASNLWGRDEKLFF
TRBV28	TRBJ1-1	CASRRGGGNTEAFF
TRBV6-5	TRBJ1-2	CASRGGAGLNYGYTF
TRBV6-2/TRBV6-3	TRBJ1-2	CASSYHGHTNYGYTF
TRBV5-4	TRBJ2-1	CASSPRNSGRTRSYEQFF
TRBV3-1/TRBV3-2	TRBJ2-3	CASSRGEGISDTQYF
TRBV27	TRBJ2-7	CASSLLPGLVYEQYF
TRBV7-9	TRBJ2-5	CASSSRVGLRETQYF
TRBV5-1	TRBJ2-7	CASSIDGINYEQYF
TRBV12-3/TRBV12-4	TRBJ1-6	CASSSESSPLHF
TRBV28	TRBJ1-5	CASSPPGQGVWQPQHF
TRBV9	TRBJ2-1	CASSVAPRITYNEQFF
TRBV7-2	TRBJ2-5	CASSLLSGETQYF
TRBV19	TRBJ1-3	CASIAQDRATGNTIYF
TRBV6-5	TRBJ1-5	CASTPSGGINQPQHF
TRBV7-9	TRBJ2-5	CASSLSGGPQETQYF
TRBV7-6	TRBJ1-2	CASSPQSSYGYTF
TRBV28	TRBJ1-6	CASSYRGYNSPLHF